This TCR beta chain was captured in a study of blood T cell repertoires in COVID-19. Study details: Sources were T cells, B-cell-depleted T cells, or PBMCs; the material itself was cDNA or gDNA.

CDR3 length: 15 amino acids. Germline lookup yields CDR1 MNHEY and CDR2 SVGEGT. V gave up 5 bases and J gave up 4 bases, with 15 bases separating them. The assay was immunoSEQ multiplex PCR, and TCRdb's table has in-frame clones only and misses some. The sample consists of a few hundred thousand clones, roughly 83% of them appearing once. The specimen was peripheral blood. The V call is TRBV6-2 or TRBV6-3, the J call TRBJ2-1; tentative D call: TRBD2 (6 bases). This TCR was sampled from a woman in her 50s with acute or convalescent COVID-19. The CDR3 sequence is CASSTPRGIYNEQFF. CDR3 in DNA: TGTGCCAGCAGTACCCCACGCGGGATTTACAATGAGCAGTTCTTC.